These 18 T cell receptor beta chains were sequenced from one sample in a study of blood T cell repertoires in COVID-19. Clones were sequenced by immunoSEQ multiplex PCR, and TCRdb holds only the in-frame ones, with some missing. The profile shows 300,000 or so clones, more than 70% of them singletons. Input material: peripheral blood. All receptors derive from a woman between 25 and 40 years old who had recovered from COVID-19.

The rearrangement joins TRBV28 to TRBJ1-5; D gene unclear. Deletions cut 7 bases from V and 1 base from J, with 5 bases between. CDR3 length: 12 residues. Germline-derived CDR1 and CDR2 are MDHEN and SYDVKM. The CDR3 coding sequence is TGTGCCAGCAAGCGGAGCAATCAGCCCCAGCATTTT. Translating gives CASKRSNQPQHF.

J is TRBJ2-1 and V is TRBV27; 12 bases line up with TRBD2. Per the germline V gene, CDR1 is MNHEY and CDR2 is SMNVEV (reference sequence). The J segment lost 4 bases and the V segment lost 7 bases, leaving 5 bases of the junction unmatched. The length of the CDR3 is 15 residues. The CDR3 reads CASISGTSGYNEQFF. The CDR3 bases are TGTGCCAGCATCTCCGGGACTAGCGGGTACAATGAGCAGTTCTTC.

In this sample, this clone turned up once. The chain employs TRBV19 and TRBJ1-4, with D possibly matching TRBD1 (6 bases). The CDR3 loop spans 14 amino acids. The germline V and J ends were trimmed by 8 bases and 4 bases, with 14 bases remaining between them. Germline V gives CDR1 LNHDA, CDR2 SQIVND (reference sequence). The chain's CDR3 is CASGLSGDNEKLFF. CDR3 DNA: TGTGCCAGTGGATTATCAGGGGATAATGAAAAACTGTTTTTT.

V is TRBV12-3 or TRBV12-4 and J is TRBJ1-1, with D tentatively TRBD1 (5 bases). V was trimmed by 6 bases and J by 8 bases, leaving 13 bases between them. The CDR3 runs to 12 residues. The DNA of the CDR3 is TGTGCCAGCAGCACAAGGGGACTGGAAGCTTTCTTT. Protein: CASSTRGLEAFF.

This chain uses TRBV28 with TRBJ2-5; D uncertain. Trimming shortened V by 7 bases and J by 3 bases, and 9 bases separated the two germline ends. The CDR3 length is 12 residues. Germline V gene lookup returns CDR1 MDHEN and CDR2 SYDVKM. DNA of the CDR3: TGTGCCAGCAAAACAAGCGAAGAGACCCAGTACTTC. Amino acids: CASKTSEETQYF.

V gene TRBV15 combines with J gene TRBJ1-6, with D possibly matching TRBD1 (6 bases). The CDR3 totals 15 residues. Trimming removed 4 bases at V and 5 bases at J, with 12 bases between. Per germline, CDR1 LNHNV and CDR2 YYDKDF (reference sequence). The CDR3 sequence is CATSKGQLDNSPLHF. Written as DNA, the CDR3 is TGTGCCACCAGCAAAGGACAGCTGGATAATTCACCCCTCCACTTT.

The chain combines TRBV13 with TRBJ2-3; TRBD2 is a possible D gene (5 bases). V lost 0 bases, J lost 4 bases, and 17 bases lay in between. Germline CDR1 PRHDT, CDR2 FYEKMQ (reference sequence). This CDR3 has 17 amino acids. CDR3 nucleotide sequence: TGTGCCAGCAGCTTAGGCACGGGGTTTCGGTGGTCAGATACGCAGTATTTT. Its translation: CASSLGTGFRWSDTQYF.

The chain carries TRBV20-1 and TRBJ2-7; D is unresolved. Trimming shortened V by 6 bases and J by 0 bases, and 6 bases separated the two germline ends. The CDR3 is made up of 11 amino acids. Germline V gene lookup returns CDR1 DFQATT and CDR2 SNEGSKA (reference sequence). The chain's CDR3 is CSAERSYEQYF. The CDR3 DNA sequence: TGCAGTGCCGAGCGCTCCTACGAGCAGTACTTC.

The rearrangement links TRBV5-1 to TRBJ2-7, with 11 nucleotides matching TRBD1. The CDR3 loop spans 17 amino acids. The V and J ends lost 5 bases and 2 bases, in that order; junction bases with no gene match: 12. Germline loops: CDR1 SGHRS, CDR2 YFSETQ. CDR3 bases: TGCGCCAGCAGTCTCGAGTCCGGGACAGGGGGAACCTACGAGCAGTACTTC. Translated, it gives CASSLESGTGGTYEQYF.

CDR3 coding DNA: TGTGCCAGCTCATTGATAGCGGGGGGTACCTACGAGCAGTACTTC. Amino acids: CASSLIAGGTYEQYF. This chain links TRBV18 with TRBJ2-7, with 10 bases lining up with TRBD2. CDR1 and CDR2 (germline): KGHSH, LQKENI. CDR3 length equals 15 residues. The junction had 6 bases not matched to a gene; V was cut back by 5 bases and J by 2 bases. The full variable domain, rest sourced from reference TRBV18 and TRBJ2-7, is NAGVMQNPRHLVRRRGQEARLRCSPMKGHSHVYWYRQLPEEGLKFMVYLQKENIIDESGMPKERFSAEFPKEGPSILRIQQVVRGDSAAYFCASSLIAGGTYEQYFGPGTRLTVT.

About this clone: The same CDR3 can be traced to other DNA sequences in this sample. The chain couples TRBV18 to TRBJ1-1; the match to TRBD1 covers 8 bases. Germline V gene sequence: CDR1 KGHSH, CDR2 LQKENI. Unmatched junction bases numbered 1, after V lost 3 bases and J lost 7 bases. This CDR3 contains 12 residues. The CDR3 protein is CASSPDRVEAFF. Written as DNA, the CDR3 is TGTGCCAGCTCACCGGACAGGGTTGAAGCTTTCTTT.

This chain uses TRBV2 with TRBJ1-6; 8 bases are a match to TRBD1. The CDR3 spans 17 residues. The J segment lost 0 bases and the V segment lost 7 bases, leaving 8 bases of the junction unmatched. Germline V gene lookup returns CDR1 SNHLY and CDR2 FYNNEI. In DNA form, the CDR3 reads TGTGCCAGCACCGAGGGGACAGGACGCTCCTATAATTCACCCCTCCACTTT. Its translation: CASTEGTGRSYNSPLHF.

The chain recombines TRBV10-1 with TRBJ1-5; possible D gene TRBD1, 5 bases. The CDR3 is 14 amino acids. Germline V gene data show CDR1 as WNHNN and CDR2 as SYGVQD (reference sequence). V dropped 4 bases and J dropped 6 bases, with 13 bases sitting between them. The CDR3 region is CASSGGQHGQPQHF. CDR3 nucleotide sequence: TGCGCCAGCAGTGGGGGCCAACACGGTCAGCCCCAGCATTTT.

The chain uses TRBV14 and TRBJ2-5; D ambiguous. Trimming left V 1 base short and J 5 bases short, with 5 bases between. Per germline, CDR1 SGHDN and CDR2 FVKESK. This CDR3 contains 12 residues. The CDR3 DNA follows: TGTGCCAGCAGCCAAGCCTCCGAGACCCAGTACTTC. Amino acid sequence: CASSQASETQYF.

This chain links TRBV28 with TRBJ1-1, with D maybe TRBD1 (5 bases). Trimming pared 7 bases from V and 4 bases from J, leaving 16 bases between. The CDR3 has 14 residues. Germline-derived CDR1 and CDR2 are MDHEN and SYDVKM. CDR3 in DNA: TGTGCCAGCATCCCGGGGGGGACCCCCACTGAAGCTTTCTTT. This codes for CASIPGGTPTEAFF.

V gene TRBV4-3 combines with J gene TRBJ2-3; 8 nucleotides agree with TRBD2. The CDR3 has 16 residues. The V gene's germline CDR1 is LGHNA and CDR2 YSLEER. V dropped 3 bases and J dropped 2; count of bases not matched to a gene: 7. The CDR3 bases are TGCGCCAGCAGCCACCTACTAGCGGATCACACAGATACGCAGTATTTT. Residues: CASSHLLADHTDTQYF.

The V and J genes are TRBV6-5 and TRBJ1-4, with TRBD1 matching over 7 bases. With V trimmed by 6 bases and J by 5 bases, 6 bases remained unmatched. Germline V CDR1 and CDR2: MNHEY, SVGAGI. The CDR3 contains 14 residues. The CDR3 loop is CASSVGGGNEKLFF. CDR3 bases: TGTGCCAGCAGCGTAGGGGGCGGGAATGAAAAACTGTTTTTT.

CDR3 region: CASSSIRGELFF. CDR3 DNA: TGTGCCAGCAGCTCAATCCGGGGGGAGCTGTTTTTT. This chain uses TRBV6-5 with TRBJ2-2; D call uncertain. This CDR3 region has 12 residues. Trimming took off 6 bases at V and 8 bases at J, with 10 bases between the two ends. Germline CDR1 MNHEY, CDR2 SVGAGI.